This T cell receptor (beta chain) was documented in a study of brain T cells in children with intractable seizures. Study outcomes and limitations: Absence of clones before surgery may stem from lower sequencing depth.

To note about this clone: As yet, its antigen is unknown.

Profiled with immunoSEQ multiplex PCR; TCRdb holds only in-frame clones, not every one. The table lists about 76,000 clones, 93% of them singletons. After removal of 3 bases from V and 6 bases from J, the junction contained 4 bases not matched to a gene. The CDR3 has 13 amino acids. Looked up from germline, CDR1 is MGHDK and CDR2 is SYGVNS. Only cases whose brain tissue showed the highest T cell transcript signatures were sequenced. This clonotype was obtained from a boy in the first two years of life with tuberous sclerosis and intractable seizures. Source: peripheral blood, taken at surgery. The V call is TRBV25-1, the J call TRBJ2-7, with 8 bases matching TRBD1. The CDR3, as DNA: TGTGCCAGCAGTGACAGGGGGCGACGCGAGCAGTACTTC. Residues: CASSDRGRREQYF.